This TCR beta chain originates from a study of CD4+ T cells in melanoma. Sequenced by immunoSEQ multiplex PCR; TCRdb stores in-frame clones only, minus some. The sample lists some 110,000 clones; around 93% were seen once. On this clone: Other DNA sequences in this sample translate to the same CDR3.

The CDR3 has 14 amino acids. Germline CDR1 reads KGHSH; CDR2 reads LQKENI. Losses at the gene ends were 2 bases for V and 1 base for J; bases not matched to a gene: 1. This clonotype was obtained from a human donor with melanoma. Sequencing was done on a sample of peripheral blood. The V gene is TRBV18, the J gene TRBJ2-7; 8 positions agree with TRBD1. The CDR3 reads CASSPTGGSYEQYF. The CDR3 DNA sequence: TGTGCCAGCTCACCAACAGGGGGGTCCTACGAGCAGTACTTC.